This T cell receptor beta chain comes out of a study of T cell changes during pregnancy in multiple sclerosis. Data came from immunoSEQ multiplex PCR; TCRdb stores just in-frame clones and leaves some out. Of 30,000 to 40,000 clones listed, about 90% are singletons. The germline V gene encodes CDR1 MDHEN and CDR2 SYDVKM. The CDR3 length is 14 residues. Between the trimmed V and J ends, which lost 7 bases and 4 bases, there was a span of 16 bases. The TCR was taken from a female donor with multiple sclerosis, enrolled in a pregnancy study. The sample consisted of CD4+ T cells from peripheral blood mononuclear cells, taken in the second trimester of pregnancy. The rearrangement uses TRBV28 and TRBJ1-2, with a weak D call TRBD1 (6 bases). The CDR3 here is CASKGQGPRYGYTF. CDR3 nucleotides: TGTGCCAGCAAGGGGCAGGGGCCCCGCTATGGCTACACCTTC.